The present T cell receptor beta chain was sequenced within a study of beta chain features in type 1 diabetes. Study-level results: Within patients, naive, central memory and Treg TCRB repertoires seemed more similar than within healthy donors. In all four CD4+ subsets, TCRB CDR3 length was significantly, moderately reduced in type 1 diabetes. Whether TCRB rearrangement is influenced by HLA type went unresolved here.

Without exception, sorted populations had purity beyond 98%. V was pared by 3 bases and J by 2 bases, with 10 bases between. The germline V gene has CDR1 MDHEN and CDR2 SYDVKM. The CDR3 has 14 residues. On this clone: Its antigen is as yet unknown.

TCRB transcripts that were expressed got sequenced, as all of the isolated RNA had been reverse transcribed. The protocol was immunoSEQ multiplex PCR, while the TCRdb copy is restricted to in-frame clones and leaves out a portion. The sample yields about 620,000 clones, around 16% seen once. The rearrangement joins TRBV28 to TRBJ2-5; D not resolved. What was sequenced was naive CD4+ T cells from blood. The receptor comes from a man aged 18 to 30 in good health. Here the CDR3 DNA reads TGTGCCAGCAGTTTGAGGTATAGGCAAGAGACCCAGTACTTC. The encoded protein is CASSLRYRQETQYF.